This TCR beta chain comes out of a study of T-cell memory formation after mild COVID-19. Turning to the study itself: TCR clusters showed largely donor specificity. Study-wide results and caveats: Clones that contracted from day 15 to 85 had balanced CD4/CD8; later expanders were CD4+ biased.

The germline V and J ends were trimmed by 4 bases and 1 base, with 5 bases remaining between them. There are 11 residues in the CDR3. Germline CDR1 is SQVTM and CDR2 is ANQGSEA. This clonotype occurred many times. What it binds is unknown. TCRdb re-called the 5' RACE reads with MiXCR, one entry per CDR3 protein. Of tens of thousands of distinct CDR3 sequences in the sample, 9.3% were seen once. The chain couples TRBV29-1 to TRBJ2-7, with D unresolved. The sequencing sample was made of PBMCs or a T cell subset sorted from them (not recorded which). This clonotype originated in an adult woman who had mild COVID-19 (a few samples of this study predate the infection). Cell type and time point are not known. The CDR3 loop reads CSVANSYEQYF. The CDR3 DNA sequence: TGCAGCGTTGCAAATTCCTACGAGCAGTACTTC.